Listed below are T cell receptor beta chains from one sample, sequenced in a study of blood T cell repertoires in COVID-19. Repertoires were generated with immunoSEQ multiplex PCR, while TCRdb's copy carries only in-frame clones and drops some. The sample lists around 140,000 clones, about four fifths occurring once. The sequencing sample was made of peripheral blood. Source of these receptors: a man in his 70s who had recovered from COVID-19. CDR3s include the opening cysteine and the closing phenylalanine or tryptophan. D genes are given only for firm matches. Size tells how often a clone was seen (once, few, many) or the class of an expanded clone, and some rows leave it out.

CDR3	DNA	J	V	D	size
CASSYSRQQETQYF	TGTGCCAGCAGTTACTCCCGACAGCAAGAGACCCAGTACTTC	TRBJ2-5	TRBV6-5	NA	NA
CSVAGSGGFRGTQYF	TGCAGCGTTGCGGGGTCGGGGGGTTTCCGCGGGACCCAGTACTTC	TRBJ2-5	TRBV29-1	TRBD2	NA
CAISDGGDSNQPQHF	TGTGCCATCAGTGATGGGGGGGACAGCAATCAGCCCCAGCATTTT	TRBJ1-5	TRBV10-3	NA	few
CASSPDRRGSGNTIYF	TGCGCCAGCAGCCCCGACAGGCGAGGCTCTGGAAACACCATATATTTT	TRBJ1-3	TRBV5-1	NA	NA
CASSYSTDYEQYF	TGTGCCAGCAGTTACTCGACAGACTACGAGCAGTACTTC	TRBJ2-7	TRBV6-6	NA	NA
CASSLGPGSDTQYF	TGTGCCAGCAGCTTGGGGCCCGGCTCAGATACGCAGTATTTT	TRBJ2-3	TRBV7-3	NA	NA
CAWTDDQETQYF	TGTGCCTGGACAGATGATCAAGAGACCCAGTACTTC	TRBJ2-5	TRBV30	NA	once
CASSQIAGCSSYEQYF	TGCGCCAGCAGTCAAATAGCGGGTTGTAGCTCCTACGAGCAGTACTTC	TRBJ2-7	TRBV23-1	TRBD2	few
CASSSQGGDEQYF	TGTGCCAGCAGCTCACAGGGCGGCGACGAGCAGTACTTC	TRBJ2-7	TRBV7-9	NA	NA
CANSERGGRDTQYF	TGTGCCAACTCCGAGCGGGGGGGCAGGGATACGCAGTATTTT	TRBJ2-3	TRBV6-5	TRBD2	NA
CASGEIGQRKGNTIYF	TGTGCTAGTGGGGAGATTGGACAGAGGAAAGGAAACACCATATATTTT	TRBJ1-3	TRBV10-3	NA	NA
CASSLLAFSSYEQYF	TGTGCCAGCAGCTTACTAGCTTTTAGCTCCTACGAGCAGTACTTC	TRBJ2-7	TRBV7-8	NA	NA
CAISEGQGEKLFF	TGTGCCATCAGTGAGGGACAAGGAGAAAAACTGTTTTTT	TRBJ1-4	TRBV10-3	NA	NA
CASKGTGDTQYF	TGTGCCAGCAAGGGGACTGGAGATACGCAGTATTTT	TRBJ2-3	TRBV2	NA	NA
CAIRKTGDTEAFF	TGTGCCATCAGGAAGACAGGGGACACTGAAGCTTTCTTT	TRBJ1-1	TRBV10-3	TRBD1	few
CASSPPLDLSYEQYF	TGTGCCAGCAGCCCCCCCCTAGACCTCTCCTACGAGCAGTACTTC	TRBJ2-7	TRBV7-8	NA	NA
CSASGLAGEPDTQYF	TGCAGTGCTAGTGGACTAGCGGGAGAACCAGATACGCAGTATTTT	TRBJ2-3	TRBV20-1	TRBD2	NA
CASSYSQGVFYEQYF	TGTGCCAGCAGTTACTCTCAGGGGGTCTTCTACGAGCAGTACTTC	TRBJ2-7	TRBV6-5	TRBD1	NA
CASSPDRNFYEQYF	TGTGCCAGCAGCCCTGACAGAAACTTCTACGAGCAGTACTTC	TRBJ2-7	TRBV3-1/TRBV3-2	NA	few
CAVMDSATGELFF	TGTGCCGTAATGGACAGTGCCACCGGGGAGCTGTTTTTT	TRBJ2-2	TRBV10-3	NA	NA
CASSGLAGVEDTQYF	TGCGCCAGCAGCGGACTAGCGGGAGTCGAGGATACGCAGTATTTT	TRBJ2-3	TRBV10-2	TRBD2	NA
CASSLEFGSPLHF	TGTGCCAGCAGCTTGGAGTTCGGGTCACCCCTCCACTTT	TRBJ1-6	TRBV5-6	NA	NA
CASSEDRFEETQYF	TGTGCCAGCAGTGAGGACAGGTTTGAAGAGACCCAGTACTTC	TRBJ2-5	TRBV2	TRBD1	NA
CASRHTGPGEQYF	TGTGCCAGCAGGCACACAGGGCCGGGGGAGCAGTACTTC	TRBJ2-7	TRBV27	NA	NA
CASSVEAGVGTDTQYF	TGTGCCAGCAGCGTAGAAGCGGGAGTCGGCACAGATACGCAGTATTTT	TRBJ2-3	TRBV9	TRBD2	NA
CASSILAGAYEQYF	TGTGCCAGCAGCATACTAGCGGGAGCCTACGAGCAGTACTTC	TRBJ2-7	TRBV7-9	TRBD2	NA
CASSFLNKPIEAFF	TGTGCCAGCAGTTTTTTAAATAAGCCCATTGAAGCTTTCTTT	TRBJ1-1	TRBV27	NA	NA
CASSLGDWSSREQYF	TGTGCCAGCAGCTTGGGGGACTGGAGTAGCCGGGAGCAGTACTTC	TRBJ2-7	TRBV5-6	NA	NA
CAWGSGRAFEQYF	TGTGCCTGGGGTAGCGGGAGGGCTTTTGAGCAGTACTTC	TRBJ2-7	TRBV30	TRBD2	once
CAWGQGPANNNSPLHF	TGTGCCTGGGGACAGGGGCCGGCCAATAATAATTCACCCCTCCACTTT	TRBJ1-6	TRBV30	TRBD1	NA
CSVVEEVNTEAFF	TGCAGCGTTGTCGAGGAAGTGAACACTGAAGCTTTCTTT	TRBJ1-1	TRBV29-1	NA	few
CASRGRESRQETQYF	TGTGCCAGCAGGGGGCGCGAGAGTCGGCAAGAGACCCAGTACTTC	TRBJ2-5	TRBV2	NA	NA
CASSSWTLTGELFF	TGTGCCAGTAGTTCTTGGACACTCACCGGGGAGCTGTTTTTT	TRBJ2-2	TRBV19	NA	NA
CASGTEETQYF	TGTGCCAGCGGGACAGAAGAGACCCAGTACTTC	TRBJ2-5	TRBV7-8	TRBD1	NA
CASSQEGGEETQYF	TGTGCCAGCAGCCAAGAGGGGGGGGAAGAGACCCAGTACTTC	TRBJ2-5	TRBV3-1/TRBV3-2	TRBD2	once
CATSRVRGKGQETQYF	TGTGCCACCAGCAGAGTGCGGGGGAAGGGACAAGAGACCCAGTACTTC	TRBJ2-5	TRBV15	TRBD2	NA